This T cell receptor beta chain was retrieved from a study of T cells in Graves' hyperthyroidism and ophthalmopathy. Study-wide context: Any treatment followed the collection of peripheral blood at initial diagnosis.

Uncontrolled infection, other autoimmune disease, pregnancy and lactation each barred patients from inclusion. Thyroid ultrasound, orbital computed tomography, clinical symptoms, and serum thyroxine and TRAb underpinned diagnoses. The TCR beta CDR3 regions underwent amplification using RNA transcripts as the source. A first-round RT-PCR of the TCR CDR3 used the HTBI primer set. TCRdb re-called the multiplex PCR reads through MiXCR, storing one row per CDR3 protein. The repertoire holds over 400,000 distinct CDR3 sequences, with approximately 23% as singletons. Only a few counts were recorded for this clonotype. Germline assignment: CDR1 WNHNN and CDR2 SYGVQD (reference sequence). The CDR3 is made up of 16 amino acids. Unmatched junction bases numbered 10, after V lost 4 bases and J lost 4 bases.

Material: blood. This TCR was recovered from a woman aged 70-85 years with Graves' ophthalmopathy. The genes are TRBV10-1 and TRBJ2-1; 7 bases align to TRBD2. CDR3 coding DNA: TGCGCCAGCAGTGTAGAAACCCTAGCGGCTTACAATGAGCAGTTCTTC. Amino acid sequence: CASSVETLAAYNEQFF.